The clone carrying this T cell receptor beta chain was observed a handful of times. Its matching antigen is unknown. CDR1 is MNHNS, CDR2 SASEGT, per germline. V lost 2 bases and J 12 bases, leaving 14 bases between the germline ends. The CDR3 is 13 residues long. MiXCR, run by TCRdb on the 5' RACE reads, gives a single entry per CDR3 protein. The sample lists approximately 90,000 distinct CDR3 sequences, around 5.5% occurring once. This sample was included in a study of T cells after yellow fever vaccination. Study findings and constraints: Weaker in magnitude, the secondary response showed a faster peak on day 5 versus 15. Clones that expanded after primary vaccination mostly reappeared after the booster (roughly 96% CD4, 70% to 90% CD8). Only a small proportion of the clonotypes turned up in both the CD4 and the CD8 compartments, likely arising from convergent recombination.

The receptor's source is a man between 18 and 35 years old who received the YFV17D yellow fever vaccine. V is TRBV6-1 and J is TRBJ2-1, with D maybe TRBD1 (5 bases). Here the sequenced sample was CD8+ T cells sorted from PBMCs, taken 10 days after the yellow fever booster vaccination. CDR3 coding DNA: TGTGCCAGCAGTGAAAGGGGTGGTGGTTGGCAGTTCTTC. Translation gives CASSERGGGWQFF.